This TCR beta chain comes out of a study of T cells in women clearing cervical HPV infection. Across the whole study: Blood came at first lesion visit for cases, post-clearance for controls. Study-wide points: CIN3+ cases had significantly higher TCR richness than controls; evenness did not differ. Cases carried less TRBV6-7 than controls: roughly 0.12% versus 0.17%.

J was trimmed by 5 bases and V by 4 bases; bases with no gene match: 5. This CDR3 has 13 residues. Germline-derived CDR1 and CDR2 are SGHRS and YFSETQ. Clones were read by immunoSEQ multiplex PCR, and TCRdb kept only the in-frame ones, dropping some. The sample yields around 15,000 clones, of which the top ten take up around 10%. Comments on this clone: Antigen unknown. The CDR3 end is not reached by the read, which stops 3 residues before it; the germline J gene fills it in.

Sequences were obtained from blood buffy coat. The receptor's source is a woman aged 18 to 75 with a cervical HPV16 infection that either progressed to CIN3+ or cleared (not recorded which). The genes are TRBV5-1 and TRBJ1-2, with TRBD1 matching over 7 bases. Partial CDR3 DNA: TGCGCCAGCAGCCCCGGGACAGAGTATGGC. It is translated as CASSPGTEYG. The entire CDR3 protein is CASSPGTEYGYTF. Complete variable domain (other parts from reference TRBV5-1 and TRBJ1-2): KAGVTQTPRYLIKTRGQQVTLSCSPISGHRSVSWYQQTPGQGLQFLFEYFSETQRNKGNFPGRFSGRQFSNSRSEMNVSTLELGDSALYLCASSPGTEYGYTFGSGTRLTVV.